The 15 T cell receptor beta chains given below trace back to one sample, sequenced in a study of T-cell memory formation after mild COVID-19. TCRdb reanalysed the 5' RACE reads using MiXCR and keeps one entry per CDR3 protein. Altogether some 310,000 distinct CDR3 sequences are present, roughly 19% being singletons, with the ten largest covering roughly a fifth. Sequencing input: PBMCs or a T cell subset sorted from them (not recorded which). These TCRs come from a young man who had mild COVID-19 (a few samples of this study predate the infection). Cell type and time point are not known.

The J gene is TRBJ2-7, the V gene TRBV28; 9 bases fit TRBD1. Unmatched junction bases numbered 6, after V lost 5 bases and J lost 4 bases. The germline V gene has CDR1 MDHEN and CDR2 SYDVKM. The CDR3 sequence is 14 residues long. In DNA, the CDR3 is TGTGCCAGCAGTCCAGGACAGGGGAATTACGAGCAGTACGTC. This translates into CASSPGQGNYEQYV.

The V gene is TRBV24-1, the J gene TRBJ2-3, with 10 bases aligning to TRBD2. This CDR3 has 14 residues. The germline CDR1 and CDR2 sequences are KGHDR and SFDVKD. Trimming removed 7 bases from V and 6 bases from J; junction bases left unmatched: 6. CDR3 coding DNA: TGTGCCACCAGACCAGCGGGGGGGGTGGATACGCAGTATTTT. It encodes CATRPAGGVDTQYF.

In its sample, this clonotype was seen a few times. V gene TRBV10-3 combines with J gene TRBJ1-5; 7 nucleotides line up with TRBD1. The germline V gene has CDR1 ENHRY and CDR2 SYGVKD. This CDR3 spans 14 amino acids. Losses at the gene ends were 10 bases for V and 3 bases for J; bases not matched to a gene: 9. The DNA for the CDR3 is TGTGCCACAAGACAGGGTTTTAACAATCAGCCCCAGCATTTT. Its translation: CATRQGFNNQPQHF.

The chain couples TRBV5-1 to TRBJ1-2; the D gene is possibly TRBD1 (5 bases). Trimming shortened V by 5 bases and J by 2 bases, and 16 bases separated the two germline ends. From germline, CDR1 is SGHRS and CDR2 YFSETQ. The CDR3 is 15 residues long. The CDR3 loop is CASRGNDRLNYGYTF. CDR3 nucleotides: TGCGCCAGCAGGGGAAACGACAGATTGAACTATGGCTACACCTTC.

The table lists this clonotype with a few counts. The rearrangement uses TRBV5-1 and TRBJ1-1; TRBD1 matches 7 bases. Germline assignment: CDR1 SGHRS and CDR2 YFSETQ. With V trimmed by 2 bases and J by 4 bases, 8 bases remained unmatched. This CDR3 comprises 15 residues. CDR3 protein: CASSFQSTGVTEAFF. The CDR3 DNA follows: TGCGCCAGCAGCTTCCAGTCCACAGGGGTCACTGAAGCTTTCTTT.

A few counts support this clonotype. The chain employs TRBV5-1 and TRBJ1-4; D perhaps matches TRBD1 (5 bases). The CDR3 totals 15 residues. CDR1 and CDR2 (germline): SGHRS, YFSETQ. V was shortened by 4 bases and J by 8 bases, with 18 bases between the two germline ends. The CDR3 DNA is TGCGCCAGCAGCCTTCAGGGAAGTGTCGGCGAAAAACTGTTTTTT. Translated, it gives CASSLQGSVGEKLFF.

This clonotype was picked up many times. V is TRBV29-1 and J is TRBJ2-3; a possible D gene is TRBD1 (6 bases). V was cut by 6 bases and J by 0 bases, with 16 bases left in between. Germline-derived CDR1 and CDR2 are SQVTM and ANQGSEA. The CDR3 totals 15 residues. The DNA for the CDR3 is TGCAGCGTATTAGCACGGGACAAGAGCACAGATACGCAGTATTTT. Translating it yields CSVLARDKSTDTQYF.

V gene TRBV3-1 combines with J gene TRBJ1-6; unclear D gene. Trimming took 0 bases from V and 19 from J, leaving 1 base between them. Germline V CDR1 and CDR2: LGHDT, YNNKEL (reference sequence). CDR3 length: 8 residues. CDR3 region: CASSQEHF. In DNA form, the CDR3 reads TGTGCCAGCAGCCAAGAACACTTT.

This clonotype was seen a few times. The chain uses TRBV15 and TRBJ2-5, with D hard to call. Germline loops: CDR1 LNHNV, CDR2 YYDKDF (reference sequence). Trimming removed 3 bases at V and 0 bases at J, with 11 bases between. CDR3 length: 15 amino acids. The CDR3: CATSSMAEYQETQYF. CDR3 sequence (DNA): TGTGCCACCAGCAGCATGGCGGAGTACCAAGAGACCCAGTACTTC.

The genes are TRBV18 and TRBJ2-5, with 7 bases matching TRBD1. CDR1 is KGHSH, CDR2 LQKENI, per germline. V shed 1 base, J shed 5 bases, and the junction held 7 bases outside the gene matches. This CDR3 is built from 15 residues. The DNA of the CDR3 is TGTGCCAGCTCACCACGACAGGGAATGGAGGAGACCCAGTACTTC. Amino acids: CASSPRQGMEETQYF. Full variable domain (rest looked up from reference TRBV18 and TRBJ2-5): NAGVMQNPRHLVRRRGQEARLRCSPMKGHSHVYWYRQLPEEGLKFMVYLQKENIIDESGMPKERFSAEFPKEGPSILRIQQVVRGDSAAYFCASSPRQGMEETQYFGPGTRLLVL.

V and J are TRBV6-5 and TRBJ1-3; TRBD1 matches 7 bases. There are 17 residues in the CDR3. The germline CDR1 and CDR2 sequences are MNHEY and SVGAGI. V lost 0 bases to trimming and J lost 8 bases; unmatched junction nucleotides: 13. The CDR3 nucleotides are TGTGCCAGCAGTTACTCGAGTATAGGGGGCTCGGGACACACCATATATTTT. It translates to CASSYSSIGGSGHTIYF.

This clonotype showed up just a few times. The chain is built from TRBV5-1 and TRBJ2-4; tentatively, D is TRBD1 or TRBD2 (5 bases each). The V and J ends lost 1 base and 4 bases respectively, with 9 bases between them. Germline V gene lookup returns CDR1 SGHRS and CDR2 YFSETQ. This CDR3 has 14 amino acids. CDR3 in amino acids: CASSLSGGKNIQYF. The CDR3 coding sequence is TGCGCCAGCAGCTTGTCTGGGGGAAAAAACATTCAGTACTTC. The variable domain in full, completed from reference TRBV5-1 and TRBJ2-4, reads KAGVTQTPRYLIKTRGQQVTLSCSPISGHRSVSWYQQTPGQGLQFLFEYFSETQRNKGNFPGRFSGRQFSNSRSEMNVSTLELGDSALYLCASSLSGGKNIQYFGAGTRLSVL.

V is TRBV7-9 and J is TRBJ2-3; the D gene is possibly TRBD2 (5 bases). Per germline, CDR1 SEHNR and CDR2 FQNEAQ (reference sequence). Between the trimmed V and J ends, which lost 2 bases and 3 bases, there was a span of 9 bases. The CDR3 spans 14 residues. CDR3 bases: TGTGCCAGCAGCTTAATGGAGGCTACAGATACGCAGTATTTT. Translating gives CASSLMEATDTQYF.

The chain is built from TRBV4-2 and TRBJ2-2; no definite D call. The germline V gene has CDR1 LGHNA and CDR2 YNFKEQ. Trimming left V 2 bases short and J 1 base short, with 5 bases between. This CDR3 is built from 14 residues. The CDR3 DNA follows: TGTGCCAGCAGCCAAAACTGGAACACCGGGGAGCTGTTTTTT. It translates to CASSQNWNTGELFF.

This clonotype has only a few counts. The gene calls are TRBV29-1 and TRBJ1-3; D unclear. CDR3 length: 13 residues. CDR1 is SQVTM and CDR2 is ANQGSEA in the germline V gene. V was pared by 7 bases and J by 4 bases, with 14 bases between. The CDR3 DNA reads as TGCAGCGCTTGGACCTATCAAGGAAACACCATATATTTT. Its protein is CSAWTYQGNTIYF.